Following are 24 T cell receptor beta chains from one sample sequenced in a study of T cells in Graves' hyperthyroidism and ophthalmopathy. The CDR3 regions of TCR beta were amplified from RNA transcripts. Carried out on the TCR CDR3, a first-round RT-PCR used the HTBI primer set. TCRdb ran MiXCR on the multiplex PCR reads and lists one entry per CDR3 protein. The sample lists some 800,000 distinct CDR3 sequences; 38% were seen once. Sequenced: blood. The receptors were gathered from a man between 18 and 35 years old with Graves' hyperthyroidism.

Of note for this clonotype: One end of the junction does not line up with germline, which may come from a read error. The chain employs TRBV7-9 and TRBJ2-2; D not certain. CDR1 is SEHNR and CDR2 is FQNEAQ in the germline V gene (reference sequence). This CDR3 spans 16 amino acids. The CDR3, as DNA: TGCGCCAGCAGCCAAGATAACGGAGTTAACACCGGGGAGCTGTTTTTT. Translation: CASSQDNGVNTGELFF. The whole variable domain, filled in from reference TRBV7-9 and TRBJ2-2, reads DTGVSQNPRHKITKRGQNVTFRCDPISEHNRLYWYRQTLGQGPEFLTYFQNEAQLEKSRLLSDRFSAERPKGSFSTLEIQRTEQGDSAMYLCASSQDNGVNTGELFFGEGSRLTVL.

This chain joins TRBV20-1 and TRBJ2-5; 9 bases align to TRBD1. V shed 3 bases and J 4 bases; nucleotides not matched to a gene: 6. CDR1 and CDR2 (germline): DFQATT, SNEGSKA (reference sequence). The CDR3 length is 14 residues. CDR3 loop: CSASPLTGGETQYF. Written as DNA, the CDR3 is TGCAGTGCTAGCCCATTGACAGGGGGAGAGACCCAGTACTTC.

The rearrangement links TRBV15 to TRBJ2-6; D uncertain. This CDR3 is 14 amino acids long. V shed 1 base and J shed 4 bases, with 5 bases lying between them. CDR1 is LNHNV and CDR2 is YYDKDF in the germline V gene (reference sequence). This CDR3 reads CATSRVRGANVLTF. CDR3 sequence (DNA): TGTGCCACCAGCAGAGTCCGAGGGGCCAACGTCCTGACTTTC.

In regard to this clonotype: A single base separates this from a much larger clone, so it may be a read error. CDR3 in DNA: TGTGTCAGCAGCTTCCGGGCCTCCTACGAGCAGTACTTC. Its translation is CVSSFRASYEQYF. The chain recombines TRBV7-9 with TRBJ2-7; D unresolved. This CDR3 comprises 13 residues. The germline V gene encodes CDR1 SEHNR and CDR2 FQNEAQ (reference sequence).

CDR3 DNA sequence: TGTGCCAGCAGCTCCAACCAGCAGGGGACCCCTAGGAACTATGGCTACACCTTC. Protein product: CASSSNQQGTPRNYGYTF. The J gene is TRBJ1-2, the V gene TRBV7-9, with a tentative D call TRBD1 (6 bases). V lost 4 bases and J lost 2, with 23 bases in between. This CDR3 has 18 amino acids. Germline V gene lookup returns CDR1 SEHNR and CDR2 FQNEAQ (reference sequence).

This clonotype was picked up many times. This chain uses TRBV7-9 with TRBJ2-6, with TRBD1 identical over 7 bases. CDR3 size: 16 residues. CDR1 is SEHNR and CDR2 is FQNEAQ in the germline V gene (reference sequence). With V trimmed by 5 bases and J by 0 bases, 4 bases remained unmatched. CDR3 protein: CASSPTGISGANVLTF. DNA of the CDR3: TGTGCCAGCAGCCCGACAGGGATCTCTGGGGCCAACGTCCTGACTTTC.

About this clonotype: Given a far larger clone just one base away, this is likely a sequencing read error. V gene TRBV25-1 combines with J gene TRBJ2-7; a possible D gene is TRBD1 (6 bases). The CDR3 runs 12 residues. Trimming removed 6 bases from V and 3 bases from J, with 9 bases in between. The germline V gene encodes CDR1 MGHDK and CDR2 SYGVNS. DNA for the CDR3: TGTGCCAGCAGACAACAGGGCTACGAGCAGTACTTC. This sequence encodes CASRQQGYEQYF.

This clonotype was recorded at least ten times. A junction boundary mismatches the germline segment, possibly from a read error. The gene calls are TRBV4-1 and TRBJ1-1; the D gene is possibly TRBD1 (5 bases). Per germline, CDR1 MGHRA and CDR2 YSYEKL. This CDR3 comprises 14 residues. The CDR3 protein is CASSQTGTNTEAFF. The CDR3 DNA sequence: TGTGCCAGCAGCCAAACGGGGACGAACACTGAAGCTTTCTTT.

V and J are TRBV9 and TRBJ2-2, with TRBD1 as a possible D gene (6 bases). CDR1 and CDR2 from the germline V gene are SGDLS and YYNGEE. Trimming left V 4 bases short and J 7 bases short, with 14 bases between. CDR3 length: 14 amino acids. CDR3 in amino acids: CASSPQGFIGELFF. CDR3 DNA: TGTGCCAGCAGCCCACAGGGCTTCATCGGGGAGCTGTTTTTT. Filled out from reference TRBV9 and TRBJ2-2, the complete variable domain reads DSGVTQTPKHLITATGQRVTLRCSPRSGDLSVYWYQQSLDQGLQFLIQYYNGEERAKGNILERFSAQQFPDLHSELNLSSLELGDSALYFCASSPQGFIGELFFGEGSRLTVL.

The V call is TRBV15, the J call TRBJ2-3; 7 bases agree with TRBD1. The V and J ends lost 2 bases and 0 bases, in that order; junction bases with no gene match: 8. This CDR3 spans 17 amino acids. CDR1 is LNHNV and CDR2 is YYDKDF in the germline V gene (reference sequence). CDR3 sequence (DNA): TGTGCCACCAGCAGACACGGGACAGCCTCTAGCACAGATACGCAGTATTTT. This sequence encodes CATSRHGTASSTDTQYF.

This clonotype came up many times. J is TRBJ2-7 and V is TRBV4-1; TRBD1 agrees at 9 bases. Germline V gene lookup returns CDR1 MGHRA and CDR2 YSYEKL. V gave up 5 bases and J gave up 3 bases; unmatched junction bases: 5. The CDR3 contains 14 residues. CDR3 DNA: TGCGCCAGCAGCTTGGGACAGGGTCACTACGAGCAGTACTTC. Translated, it gives CASSLGQGHYEQYF.

This clonotype was observed a few times. This chain uses TRBV4-1 with TRBJ1-5; no reliable D call. Between the trimmed V and J ends, which lost 0 bases and 2 bases, there was a span of 8 bases. Germline V CDR1 and CDR2: MGHRA, YSYEKL. The CDR3 totals 15 residues. DNA for the CDR3: TGCGCCAGCAGCCAAGAGGATTCGGGCAATCAGCCCCAGCATTTT. It encodes CASSQEDSGNQPQHF.

Many counts were recorded for this clonotype. This chain links TRBV5-8 with TRBJ2-2; D gene unclear. CDR3 length: 8 residues. CDR1 is SGHTS, CDR2 YDEGEE, per germline. Trimming removed 5 bases from V and 13 bases from J, with 3 bases in between. Written as DNA, the CDR3 is TGTGCCAGCAGTGTGCTGTTTTTT. It translates to CASSVLFF.

The chain joins TRBV2 to TRBJ1-3; TRBD1 matches at 10 bases. There are 15 residues in the CDR3. The germline V gene has CDR1 SNHLY and CDR2 FYNNEI. V dropped 6 bases and J dropped 2; count of bases not matched to a gene: 4. CDR3 amino acids: CASRETGGAGNTIYF. CDR3 nucleotide sequence: TGTGCCAGCAGGGAGACAGGGGGCGCTGGAAACACCATATATTTT.

In the case of this clonotype: Without the conserved terminal phenylalanine or tryptophan, this CDR3 likely stems from a read error. No DNA is shown, since the ends of the CDR3 on it are uncertain; the CDR3 is the one TCRdb lists. V usage is TRBV20-1 and J usage is TRBJ2-7; the table's D gene call, TRBD2, was not cross checked with the DNA. Counting both end residues, the CDR3 totals 8 amino acids. Germline V gene lookup returns CDR1 DFQATT and CDR2 SNEGSKA (reference sequence). This CDR3 is CSARDLAG.

CDR3 amino acids: CASGSGSANEQYF. The CDR3 DNA reads as TGTGCCAGCGGTAGCGGGAGCGCGAACGAGCAGTACTTC. The chain links TRBV19 to TRBJ2-7, with TRBD2 identical over 9 bases. The CDR3 length is 13 residues. V trimming: 9 bases; J trimming: 5 bases; junction bases outside the gene matches: 8. Germline values: CDR1 LNHDA, CDR2 SQIVND (reference sequence).

The V gene is TRBV6-2 or TRBV6-3, the J gene TRBJ1-1; TRBD1 aligns across 7 bases. The CDR3 covers 16 residues. Trimming at V came to 4 bases and at J to 0 bases, leaving 8 bases not matched to a gene. The V gene's germline CDR1 is MNHEY and CDR2 SVGEGT. CDR3 nucleotides: TGTGCCAGCAGTTCCCTCCAGGGACAGTTGAACACTGAAGCTTTCTTT. Translating gives CASSSLQGQLNTEAFF.

This clonotype has a count of ten or more. The chain recombines TRBV6-1 with TRBJ1-2, with TRBD1 identical over 7 bases. Germline CDR1 reads MNHNS; CDR2 reads SASEGT. This CDR3 is built from 15 residues. Trimming at V came to 6 bases and at J to 4 bases, leaving 11 bases not matched to a gene. The CDR3: CASSPRDSEPYGYTF. The CDR3 region has the DNA TGTGCCAGCAGCCCCCGGGACAGCGAGCCCTATGGCTACACCTTC.

In regard to this clonotype: The junction and the germline gene differ at one end; a read error may be behind it. The gene calls are TRBV10-1 and TRBJ2-2; D is undetermined. This CDR3 is 10 amino acids long. Germline V lookup: CDR1 WNHNN, CDR2 SYGVQD (reference sequence). DNA for the CDR3: TGCGCCAGGAACACAGGGGAGCTGTTTTTT. Encoded protein: CARNTGELFF.

This clonotype was seen a few times. This chain connects TRBV12-3 or TRBV12-4 to TRBJ2-7; 7 positions agree with TRBD1. V shed 6 bases and J 3 bases; nucleotides not matched to a gene: 14. The length of the CDR3 is 16 residues. Here the CDR3 DNA reads TGTGCCAGCAGCCCAGACAGGGCGAGCGTCTTCTACGAGCAGTACTTC. Encoded protein: CASSPDRASVFYEQYF.

The rearrangement uses TRBV7-2 and TRBJ1-4; maybe TRBD1 (5 bases). CDR1 and CDR2 from the germline V gene are SGHTA and FQGNSA. The CDR3 extends over 15 amino acids. Trimming took off 5 bases at V and 1 base at J, with 11 bases between the two ends. The CDR3 region is CASSPRGVTNEKLFF. In nucleotides, the CDR3 is TGTGCCAGCAGCCCGAGGGGCGTAACTAATGAAAAACTGTTTTTT.

The rearrangement links TRBV29-1 to TRBJ1-1; the D is unclear. Germline lookup yields CDR1 SQVTM and CDR2 ANQGSEA. Trimming cost V 7 bases and J 7 bases, with 16 bases left between them. CDR3 size: 12 residues. The CDR3 DNA reads TGCAGCGCTAGGACCCCCGGAGGTGAAGCTTTCTTT. Protein: CSARTPGGEAFF.

Remarks on this clonotype: One junction end does not reproduce the germline sequence, and a read error may be involved. The V gene is TRBV5-1, the J gene TRBJ1-6, with 7 bases lining up with TRBD1. Germline V gives CDR1 SGHRS, CDR2 YFSETQ. CDR3 size: 17 residues. Written as DNA, the CDR3 is TGTGCCAGCTCACCCGAGTACGTGGGACAGACGCTTTCACCCCTCCACTTT. This encodes CASSPEYVGQTLSPLHF.

The chain employs TRBV20-1 and TRBJ2-6, with a possible D match to TRBD2 (7 bases). There are 17 residues in the CDR3. Trimming shortened V by 3 bases and J by 2 bases, and 17 bases separated the two germline ends. Per the germline V gene, CDR1 is DFQATT and CDR2 is SNEGSKA (reference sequence). CDR3 nucleotide sequence: TGCAGTGCTAGTCTCAGTAGGGGGGGGCCTGGGGCCAACGTCCTGACTTTC. This gives the protein CSASLSRGGPGANVLTF.